A single sample is the source of the 17 T cell receptor beta chains below, sequenced in a study of T cell changes during pregnancy in multiple sclerosis. TCRdb keeps only in-frame clones here, not all; method: immunoSEQ multiplex PCR. The data show about 64,000 clones, 90% seen once. Sequenced here: peripheral blood, sampled in the second trimester of pregnancy. Source of these receptors: a female donor in good health, enrolled as a control in a pregnancy study.

This clone was counted only a few times. The chain combines TRBV7-2 with TRBJ2-7, with unresolved D. CDR1 is SGHTA and CDR2 is FQGNSA in the germline V gene. The V end lost 1 base, the J end lost 2 bases, and 9 bases lay between the germline ends. There are 14 residues in the CDR3. In nucleotides, the CDR3 is TGTGCCAGCAGCTTAGTCGTCCCAGCCTACGAGCAGTACTTC. Its protein is CASSLVVPAYEQYF. Full variable domain (missing parts from reference TRBV7-2 and TRBJ2-7): GAGVSQSPSNKVTEKGKDVELRCDPISGHTALYWYRQSLGQGLEFLIYFQGNSAPDKSGLPSDRFSAERTGGSVSTLTIQRTQQEDSAVYLCASSLVVPAYEQYFGPGTRLTVT.

This chain links TRBV18 with TRBJ2-7; 7 bases are a match to TRBD2. The ends lost 3 bases at V and 6 bases at J; junction bases unmatched: 11. CDR1 is KGHSH and CDR2 is LQKENI in the germline V gene. The CDR3 contains 15 residues. The CDR3 region is CASSPQAGPPLEQYF. In nucleotides, the CDR3 is TGTGCCAGCTCACCCCAAGCGGGGCCCCCGCTCGAGCAGTACTTC.

This rearrangement joins TRBV19 to TRBJ2-7; D not resolved. Trimming took 1 base from V and 2 from J, leaving 15 bases between them. This CDR3 has 16 residues. Per the germline V gene, CDR1 is LNHDA and CDR2 is SQIVND (reference sequence). The CDR3 loop is CASSIVLLATPYEQYF. For the CDR3, the DNA is TGTGCCAGTAGTATAGTTCTCTTGGCGACACCCTACGAGCAGTACTTC.

The chain combines TRBV28 with TRBJ2-7, with 9 bases identical to TRBD1. The J segment lost 0 bases and the V segment lost 7 bases, leaving 7 bases of the junction unmatched. Germline CDR1 is MDHEN and CDR2 is SYDVKM. The CDR3 consists of 15 residues. Here the CDR3 DNA reads TGTGCCAGCACCTTCGGACAGGGGAGCTCCTACGAGCAGTACTTC. It encodes CASTFGQGSSYEQYF.

The gene calls are TRBV18 and TRBJ2-2, with 9 positions matching TRBD1. This CDR3 has 15 amino acids. The germline V gene encodes CDR1 KGHSH and CDR2 LQKENI. The V segment lost 3 bases and the J segment 4 bases; nucleotides outside the gene matches: 3. The CDR3 DNA reads as TGTGCCAGCTCACCCGGGACAGGGACCACCGGGGAGCTGTTTTTT. Residues: CASSPGTGTTGELFF.

The chain couples TRBV4-1 to TRBJ2-4, with D hard to call. Germline CDR1 reads MGHRA; CDR2 reads YSYEKL. The germline V and J ends were trimmed by 8 bases and 6 bases, with 11 bases remaining between them. This CDR3 spans 12 amino acids. CDR3 in amino acids: CASSYSGNIQYF. CDR3 in DNA: TGCGCCAGCTCCTATTCGGGAAACATTCAGTACTTC.

This chain joins TRBV28 and TRBJ1-4; 9 bases agree with TRBD1. Losses at the gene ends were 5 bases for V and 1 base for J; bases not matched to a gene: 11. The germline V gene has CDR1 MDHEN and CDR2 SYDVKM. This CDR3 is built from 18 residues. The CDR3 is CASSQHRGLRVTNEKLFF. The DNA of the CDR3 is TGTGCCAGCAGTCAGCACAGGGGGCTTCGGGTAACTAATGAAAAACTGTTTTTT. Using reference TRBV28 and TRBJ1-4 for the parts outside the CDR3, the full variable domain is DVKVTQSSRYLVKRTGEKVFLECVQDMDHENMFWYRQDPGLGLRLIYFSYDVKMKEKGDIPEGYSVSREKKERFSLILESASTNQTSMYLCASSQHRGLRVTNEKLFFGSGTQLSVL.

This chain uses TRBV5-4 with TRBJ2-3; TRBD2 is a possible D gene (6 bases). The CDR3 is 16 residues long. Germline V gene data show CDR1 as SGHNT and CDR2 as YYREEE (reference sequence). Trimming shortened V by 0 bases and J by 2 bases, and 13 bases separated the two germline ends. CDR3 in amino acids: CASSLGGAGLTDTQYF. CDR3 nucleotides: TGTGCCAGCAGCTTGGGTGGGGCGGGACTCACAGATACGCAGTATTTT.

The rearrangement links TRBV2 to TRBJ1-2; D might be TRBD1 (6 bases). V lost 6 bases to trimming and J lost 4 bases, with 15 bases between them. The V gene's germline CDR1 is SNHLY and CDR2 FYNNEI. The length of the CDR3 is 14 residues. CDR3 in amino acids: CASRLGQTTYGYTF. CDR3 in DNA: TGTGCCAGCAGACTTGGACAGACGACCTATGGCTACACCTTC.

The chain carries TRBV7-9 and TRBJ2-1; the D gene is possibly TRBD2 (6 bases). The V end lost 4 bases, the J end lost 5 bases, and 12 bases lay between the germline ends. Germline CDR1 is SEHNR and CDR2 is FQNEAQ (reference sequence). The CDR3 loop spans 14 amino acids. CDR3 region: CASSYGGSDNEQFF. The CDR3 DNA is TGTGCCAGCAGCTATGGAGGGTCGGACAATGAGCAGTTCTTC. Using reference TRBV7-9 and TRBJ2-1 for the parts outside the CDR3, the full variable domain is DTGVSQNPRHKITKRGQNVTFRCDPISEHNRLYWYRQTLGQGPEFLTYFQNEAQLEKSRLLSDRFSAERPKGSFSTLEIQRTEQGDSAMYLCASSYGGSDNEQFFGPGTRLTVL.

This clone was found once. J is TRBJ1-5 and V is TRBV27, with D possibly matching TRBD1 (6 bases). The CDR3 runs 15 residues. V lost 4 bases to trimming and J lost 6 bases, with 16 bases between them. Germline CDR1 is MNHEY and CDR2 is SMNVEV (reference sequence). The CDR3: CASSSWQGRSQPQHF. In nucleotides, the CDR3 is TGTGCCAGCAGTTCCTGGCAGGGGCGTAGTCAGCCCCAGCATTTT.

This rearrangement joins TRBV4-1 to TRBJ2-7, with no clear D. This CDR3 is built from 14 residues. V was trimmed by 0 bases and J by 2 bases, leaving 8 bases between them. CDR1 is MGHRA and CDR2 is YSYEKL in the germline V gene. CDR3 sequence: CASSQEWQTYEQYF. The CDR3 nucleotides are TGCGCCAGCAGCCAAGAATGGCAGACCTACGAGCAGTACTTC.

This sequence joins TRBV9 and TRBJ2-1; 8 bases map to TRBD1. CDR1 and CDR2 (germline): SGDLS, YYNGEE. Unmatched junction bases numbered 14, after V lost 0 bases and J lost 0 bases. The CDR3 is made up of 20 amino acids. The CDR3 protein is CASSVGRTGKGRSSYNEQFF. The CDR3 DNA follows: TGTGCCAGCAGCGTAGGAAGGACAGGGAAGGGTAGGAGCTCCTACAATGAGCAGTTCTTC. The whole variable domain, remainder taken from reference TRBV9 and TRBJ2-1, is DSGVTQTPKHLITATGQRVTLRCSPRSGDLSVYWYQQSLDQGLQFLIQYYNGEERAKGNILERFSAQQFPDLHSELNLSSLELGDSALYFCASSVGRTGKGRSSYNEQFFGPGTRLTVL.

J is TRBJ2-5 and V is TRBV5-4, with unresolved D. The CDR3 consists of 13 residues. Germline V gene data show CDR1 as SGHNT and CDR2 as YYREEE (reference sequence). Trimming left V 4 bases short and J 2 bases short, with 9 bases between. The CDR3 protein is CASSVRPQETQYF. The DNA of the CDR3 is TGTGCCAGCAGCGTGCGGCCTCAAGAGACCCAGTACTTC.

This clone was picked up a small number of times. The V gene is TRBV2, the J gene TRBJ1-5, with TRBD1 identical over 7 bases. This CDR3 comprises 13 residues. J lost 3 bases, V lost 6 bases, and 2 bases had no gene match. The germline V gene has CDR1 SNHLY and CDR2 FYNNEI. The CDR3 coding sequence is TGTGCCAGCAGGGACAGGTACAATCAGCCCCAGCATTTT. Protein sequence: CASRDRYNQPQHF.

This clone has more than one count but fewer than ten. V gene TRBV2 combines with J gene TRBJ1-2; the match to TRBD1 covers 11 bases. Germline assignment: CDR1 SNHLY and CDR2 FYNNEI. This CDR3 has 11 residues. Trimming removed 6 bases from V and 10 bases from J; junction bases left unmatched: 1. The CDR3 reads CASRGQGDYTF. The CDR3 nucleotides are TGTGCCAGCAGGGGACAGGGGGACTACACCTTC.

The rearrangement joins TRBV6-1 to TRBJ1-1; 8 bases map to TRBD1. V gave up 4 bases and J gave up 5 bases; unmatched junction bases: 6. Germline values: CDR1 MNHNS, CDR2 SASEGT. This CDR3 is 14 amino acids long. For the CDR3, the DNA is TGTGCCAGCAGTGGGAGACAGGGGCCGACTGAAGCTTTCTTT. The encoded protein is CASSGRQGPTEAFF.